One sample yielded the 18 T cell receptor beta chains listed below, sequenced in a study of CD8+CD57+ T cells in acquired aplastic anemia. Investigators profiled TCR beta VDJ and CDR3 from genomic DNA template. TCRdb used MiXCR to reprocess the reads, holding one entry per CDR3 protein. This table holds 110,000 or so distinct CDR3 sequences, 50% to 60% found once. Patients sequenced had flow cytometry evidence of CD8+CD57+ cell expansion. The sample taken for sequencing was sorted CD4+, CD8+, or CD8+CD57+ T cells (not recorded which) from PBMCs. Source of these receptors: a human donor with aplastic anemia.

The rearrangement links TRBV24-1 to TRBJ2-5; 7 positions match TRBD2. The CDR3 has 16 residues. Germline V gene data show CDR1 as KGHDR and CDR2 as SFDVKD. V was pared by 4 bases and J by 4 bases, with 11 bases of the junction left unmatched. DNA for the CDR3: TGTGCCACCAGTGACCGTGGCGAGCGGGACGGAGAGACCCAGTACTTC. Translating gives CATSDRGERDGETQYF.

The chain joins TRBV2 to TRBJ2-7, with D perhaps TRBD2 (5 bases). Between the trimmed V and J ends, which lost 7 bases and 5 bases, there was a span of 18 bases. The germline V gene has CDR1 SNHLY and CDR2 FYNNEI. CDR3 size: 14 residues. In nucleotides, the CDR3 is TGTGCCAGCAAGGGCGGGCTAGCTGTGCACGAGCAGTACTTC. Its protein is CASKGGLAVHEQYF.

J is TRBJ2-1 and V is TRBV24-1; D gene unclear. The CDR3 contains 13 residues. V lost 3 bases and J 4 bases, leaving 6 bases between the germline ends. CDR1 and CDR2 from the germline V gene are KGHDR and SFDVKD. The CDR3 sequence: CATSDKRYNEQFF. CDR3 DNA: TGTGCCACCAGTGATAAAAGATACAATGAGCAGTTCTTC.

In this sample, this clonotype turned up many times. The chain joins TRBV9 to TRBJ1-2; tentative D call: TRBD1 (6 bases). The CDR3 is made up of 14 amino acids. Germline assignment: CDR1 SGDLS and CDR2 YYNGEE. The germline V and J ends were trimmed by 4 bases and 2 bases, with 12 bases remaining between them. CDR3 nucleotide sequence: TGTGCCAGCAGCCCCCAGGACAGAAACTATGGCTACACCTTC. Encoded protein: CASSPQDRNYGYTF.

This rearrangement joins TRBV20-1 to TRBJ1-6, with D unresolved. Germline V CDR1 and CDR2: DFQATT, SNEGSKA (reference sequence). The CDR3 spans 15 residues. The ends were cut back, 4 bases at V and 11 bases at J, with 21 bases in the middle. The CDR3 region is CSATPPPPGRTPLHF. CDR3 bases: TGCAGTGCTACTCCTCCCCCGCCGGGGAGAACACCCCTCCACTTT.

The chain has TRBV19 and TRBJ2-7; weak D call: TRBD2 (6 bases). Germline V lookup: CDR1 LNHDA, CDR2 SQIVND (reference sequence). Trimming cost V 3 bases and J 5 bases, with 17 bases left between them. The CDR3 has 15 amino acids. CDR3 DNA sequence: TGTGCCAGTAGTATGGTCCCGGGAGCCGTCCACGAGCAGTACTTC. Translating it yields CASSMVPGAVHEQYF.

This chain joins TRBV10-2 and TRBJ2-1, with a tentative D call TRBD2 (6 bases). Trimming pared 6 bases from V and 4 bases from J, leaving 19 bases between. The CDR3 spans 16 residues. CDR1 is WSHSY and CDR2 is SAAADI in the germline V gene. As DNA, the CDR3 is TGCGCCAGCAGGGAGGCATCTGCGGGGAAATACAATGAGCAGTTCTTC. It codes for CASREASAGKYNEQFF.

The chain joins TRBV29-1 to TRBJ2-5, with D possibly being TRBD1 (6 bases). Trimming removed 6 bases at V and 5 bases at J, with 19 bases between. The germline CDR1 and CDR2 sequences are SQVTM and ANQGSEA. The CDR3 totals 14 residues. The CDR3 nucleotides are TGCAGCGTAGCCGGGACACCTTCTGTGGAGACCCAGTACTTC. Its protein product is CSVAGTPSVETQYF.

This clonotype appeared once. It may be a read error: a sequence one base away is much more abundant. This chain uses TRBV5-6 with TRBJ2-6; D unresolved. Per germline, CDR1 SGHDT and CDR2 YYEEEE. This CDR3 contains 14 residues. DNA of the CDR3: TGTGCCAGCAGTGACGGTGACAAGGCCAACGTCCTGGCTTTC. It translates to CASSDGDKANVLAF.

The rearrangement uses TRBV2 and TRBJ2-3; 7 bases agree with TRBD2. There are 15 residues in the CDR3. Germline V CDR1 and CDR2: SNHLY, FYNNEI. The ends lost 6 bases at V and 2 bases at J; junction bases unmatched: 8. This CDR3 is CASRAGGSFTDTQYF. In DNA form, the CDR3 reads TGTGCCAGCAGGGCTGGCGGGAGTTTCACAGATACGCAGTATTTT.

V gene TRBV2 combines with J gene TRBJ1-5; weak D call: TRBD1 (6 bases). The V end lost 5 bases, the J end lost 2 bases, and 10 bases lay between the germline ends. Germline CDR1 SNHLY, CDR2 FYNNEI. This CDR3 region has 14 residues. CDR3 in DNA: TGTGCCAGCAGTTGGGGGGCAGGCAATCAGCCCCAGCATTTT. This sequence encodes CASSWGAGNQPQHF.

The V call is TRBV7-3, the J call TRBJ2-7; D tentatively reads TRBD1 or TRBD2 (5 bases each). Trimming pared 5 bases from V and 3 bases from J, leaving 14 bases between. CDR3 length: 14 residues. The germline V gene encodes CDR1 SGHTA and CDR2 FQGTGA. The DNA of the CDR3 is TGTGCCAGCAGCCCCGAGGGGATAAGCTACGAGCAGTACTTC. As protein: CASSPEGISYEQYF.

A single count supports this clonotype. V gene TRBV24-1 combines with J gene TRBJ2-5; D unresolved. With 5 bases removed from V and 5 bases from J, the gap between germline ends came to 8 bases. The CDR3 covers 12 residues. Germline CDR1 reads KGHDR; CDR2 reads SFDVKD. The CDR3 protein is CATSGGEETQYF. CDR3 in DNA: TGTGCCACCAGTGGGGGTGAGGAGACCCAGTACTTC.

This clonotype was seen many times. This chain uses TRBV7-9 with TRBJ1-1; no clear D gene. V was trimmed by 1 base and J by 4 bases, leaving 7 bases between them. The germline V gene has CDR1 SEHNR and CDR2 FQNEAQ (reference sequence). The CDR3 extends over 13 amino acids. The CDR3 bases are TGTGCCAGCAGCTTAGATGGAGGCACTGAAGCTTTCTTT. Translating gives CASSLDGGTEAFF.

CDR3 region: CASSIAPGSDTQYF. The CDR3 DNA sequence: TGTGCCAGTAGTATCGCCCCTGGGTCAGATACGCAGTATTTT. The genes are TRBV19 and TRBJ2-3; D remains unclear. The CDR3 sequence is 14 residues long. Between the trimmed V and J ends, which lost 3 bases and 4 bases, there was a span of 11 bases. Germline V gives CDR1 LNHDA, CDR2 SQIVND (reference sequence).

The rearrangement links TRBV12-3 or TRBV12-4 to TRBJ1-5; 11 bases line up with TRBD1. The CDR3 totals 15 residues. V dropped 4 bases and J dropped 4; count of bases not matched to a gene: 3. The CDR3 bases are TGTGCCAGCAGTTGGGGGACAGGGGGGAATCAGCCCCAGCATTTT. Amino acids: CASSWGTGGNQPQHF.

Only one count was recorded for this clonotype. The gene calls are TRBV5-1 and TRBJ2-5; 9 bases fit TRBD2. The V gene's germline CDR1 is SGHRS and CDR2 YFSETQ. V lost 4 bases, J lost 6 bases, and 10 bases stayed unmatched. The CDR3 contains 15 residues. CDR3 DNA sequence: TGCGCCAGCAGCGCCCTGACTAGCGGCGGGAAGACCCAGTACTTC. Protein: CASSALTSGGKTQYF.

This clonotype was counted only a few times. The chain is built from TRBV2 and TRBJ1-5; D is possibly TRBD1 (6 bases). In germline, CDR1 is SNHLY, CDR2 FYNNEI. The length of the CDR3 is 15 residues. Between the trimmed V and J ends, which lost 3 bases and 6 bases, there was a span of 15 bases. In nucleotides, the CDR3 is TGTGCCAGCAGTGAGGCCTCAGGGGCAGGTCAGCCCCAGCATTTT. It yields the protein CASSEASGAGQPQHF.